The 29 T cell receptor beta chains below all came from one sample that was sequenced in a study of blood T cells in healthy people across ages. Using a J-beta primer mix together with a sample-barcoded 5' primer, a second PCR was run for roughly 6 to 11 cycles. A single record per CDR3 protein comes from TCRdb applying MiXCR to the 5' RACE reads. This table holds approximately 580,000 distinct CDR3 sequences, approximately 25% found once. Another study also made use of these data, one on T cells of mothers and their children.

Sequenced sample: blood. Receptors originate from a boy younger than 18 in good health.

V usage is TRBV7-2 and J usage is TRBJ2-7; D remains ambiguous. In germline, CDR1 is SGHTA, CDR2 FQGNSA. The length of the CDR3 is 12 residues. V lost 5 bases and J lost 5, with 10 bases in between. CDR3: CASSPIGHEQYF. DNA for the CDR3: TGTGCCAGCAGCCCGATAGGCCACGAGCAGTACTTC.

This clonotype was detected many times. This chain joins TRBV29-1 and TRBJ2-7, with 7 bases lining up with TRBD1. Germline CDR1 is SQVTM and CDR2 is ANQGSEA. V shed 6 bases, J shed 2 bases, and the junction held 10 bases outside the gene matches. This CDR3 comprises 14 residues. The CDR3 protein is CSVSRDSATYEQYF. In DNA, the CDR3 is TGCAGCGTGAGCCGGGACAGCGCTACCTACGAGCAGTACTTC.

This clonotype occurred a few times. The V call is TRBV28, the J call TRBJ2-3; 8 positions match TRBD1. J was trimmed by 7 bases and V by 4 bases; bases with no gene match: 7. The V gene's germline CDR1 is MDHEN and CDR2 SYDVKM. The CDR3 contains 14 residues. CDR3 coding DNA: TGTGCCAGCAGTTGGGGGGACAGGCGAAATACGCAGTATTTT. Translating it yields CASSWGDRRNTQYF. Drawing the rest from reference TRBV28 and TRBJ2-3, the complete variable domain is DVKVTQSSRYLVKRTGEKVFLECVQDMDHENMFWYRQDPGLGLRLIYFSYDVKMKEKGDIPEGYSVSREKKERFSLILESASTNQTSMYLCASSWGDRRNTQYFGPGTRLTVL.

The V and J genes are TRBV30 and TRBJ2-4; TRBD2 might be the D (5 bases). The CDR3 sequence is 14 residues long. The germline V and J ends were trimmed by 2 bases and 12 bases, with 20 bases remaining between them. Germline loops: CDR1 GTSNPN, CDR2 SVGIG (reference sequence). The CDR3, as DNA: TGTGCCTGGAGTCCACTAGTAAGAGGAGGTACTCAGTACTTC. Amino acids: CAWSPLVRGGTQYF.

The chain couples TRBV4-1 to TRBJ1-5; tentatively, D is TRBD1 (6 bases). Germline CDR1 reads MGHRA; CDR2 reads YSYEKL. With 4 bases removed from V and 3 bases from J, the gap between germline ends came to 19 bases. The CDR3 is 17 amino acids. Here the CDR3 reads CASSLGRQGTTNQPQHF. In nucleotides, the CDR3 is TGCGCCAGCAGCCTAGGCCGGCAGGGGACTACCAATCAGCCCCAGCATTTT.

The chain employs TRBV7-9 and TRBJ2-4; 10 nucleotides match TRBD1. The CDR3 is 13 residues long. CDR1 SEHNR and CDR2 FQNEAQ come from the germline V gene (reference sequence). V gave up 5 bases and J gave up 8 bases; unmatched junction bases: 3. DNA for the CDR3: TGTGCCAGCAGCATGGACAGGGGGTACATTCAGTACTTC. Encoded protein: CASSMDRGYIQYF.

The V call is TRBV13, the J call TRBJ2-7; tentative D call: TRBD1 (5 bases). This CDR3 is 14 amino acids long. CDR1 and CDR2 (germline): PRHDT, FYEKMQ (reference sequence). The ends were cut back, 3 bases at V and 3 bases at J, with 12 bases in the middle. For the CDR3, the DNA is TGTGCCAGCAGCTTTCAAGGGGTCAGCTACGAGCAGTACTTC. It is translated as CASSFQGVSYEQYF. The full variable domain, its missing parts supplied by reference TRBV13 and TRBJ2-7, is AAGVIQSPRHLIKEKRETATLKCYPIPRHDTVYWYQQGPGQDPQFLISFYEKMQSDKGSIPDRFSAQQFSDYHSELNMSSLELGDSALYFCASSFQGVSYEQYFGPGTRLTVT.

This rearrangement joins TRBV10-3 to TRBJ2-7, with D possibly being TRBD1 (6 bases). Trimming took 10 bases from V and 5 from J, leaving 21 bases between them. The CDR3 has 14 amino acids. The germline CDR1 and CDR2 sequences are ENHRY and SYGVKD. The CDR3 loop is CATGGYDQGNEQYF. DNA for the CDR3: TGTGCCACAGGAGGTTATGATCAGGGGAACGAGCAGTACTTC.

The chain couples TRBV12-3 or TRBV12-4 to TRBJ2-1; 7 bases align to TRBD1. V dropped 5 bases and J dropped 5; count of bases not matched to a gene: 9. This CDR3 has 15 residues. CDR3 coding DNA: TGTGCCAGCAGTCCGTCGCGCGACAGGGACAATGAGCAGTTCTTC. It specifies CASSPSRDRDNEQFF.

The chain couples TRBV13 to TRBJ1-1; the D gene is possibly TRBD1 (6 bases). V lost 3 bases and J 7 bases, leaving 9 bases between the germline ends. The CDR3 covers 12 residues. Germline assignment: CDR1 PRHDT and CDR2 FYEKMQ (reference sequence). The CDR3, as DNA: TGTGCCAGCAGCTTTTTGACAGGTGAAGCTTTCTTT. Translation gives CASSFLTGEAFF.

This clonotype was seen only a few times. The chain uses TRBV12-3 or TRBV12-4 and TRBJ2-1; D gene ambiguous. V lost 6 bases to trimming and J lost 5 bases, with 11 bases between them. The CDR3 contains 13 residues. The CDR3 spells CASSVVGHNEQFF. CDR3 sequence (DNA): TGTGCCAGCAGCGTAGTAGGCCACAATGAGCAGTTCTTC.

The gene calls are TRBV3-1 and TRBJ1-2; D uncertain. Trimming took off 2 bases at V and 2 bases at J, with 9 bases between the two ends. CDR3 length: 14 residues. Per the germline V gene, CDR1 is LGHDT and CDR2 is YNNKEL (reference sequence). The DNA for the CDR3 is TGTGCCAGCAGCCAACCCGGACGGAACTATGGCTACACCTTC. As protein: CASSQPGRNYGYTF.

This clonotype was recorded many times. The chain recombines TRBV10-3 with TRBJ2-5; D is ambiguous. The CDR3 is 12 residues long. V was clipped by 6 bases and J by 2 bases, with 7 bases between them. Germline V gives CDR1 ENHRY, CDR2 SYGVKD. CDR3 sequence: CAIRGSQETQYF. The CDR3 DNA is TGTGCCATCAGGGGGTCTCAAGAGACCCAGTACTTC.

This clonotype was detected a few times. The chain uses TRBV12-3 or TRBV12-4 and TRBJ2-1, with TRBD1 matching 9 bases. This CDR3 has 13 residues. V shed 5 bases and J 7 bases; nucleotides not matched to a gene: 3. The CDR3 is CASSHRGLNEQFF. The CDR3 DNA reads as TGTGCCAGCAGTCACAGGGGGCTAAATGAGCAGTTCTTC.

The rearrangement uses TRBV27 and TRBJ2-1; 9 nucleotides match TRBD1. The end of the DNA is better explained by TRBJ2-7, so the J call may be wrong. CDR1 and CDR2 (germline): MNHEY, SMNVEV (reference sequence). The length of the CDR3 is 12 residues. This CDR3 is CATKGQGYEQYF. For the CDR3, the DNA is TGTGCCACCAAGGGACAGGGCTACGAGCAGTACTTC.

In the case of this clonotype: A junction end diverges from the germline sequence, so it may reflect a read error. The chain recombines TRBV27 with TRBJ2-7; 8 positions match TRBD1. The CDR3 runs 15 residues. Germline-derived CDR1 and CDR2 are MNHEY and SMNVEV (reference sequence). The CDR3, as DNA: TGTGTCAGCAGTTTGGCCGGACAGGGCTACTACGAGCAGTACTTC. Amino acids: CVSSLAGQGYYEQYF.

This clonotype was found many times. V gene TRBV7-2 combines with J gene TRBJ1-3, with D unclear. This CDR3 is 14 amino acids long. Trimming took off 1 base at V and 0 bases at J, with 4 bases between the two ends. From germline, CDR1 is SGHTA and CDR2 FQGNSA. CDR3 bases: TGTGCCAGCAGCTTAGGGACCTCTGGAAACACCATATATTTT. Its protein is CASSLGTSGNTIYF.

This clonotype was seen repeatedly, ten times or more. This chain's CDR3 is CASSLQVSTNEKLFF. DNA for the CDR3: TGTGCCAGCAGTTTGCAGGTCTCAACTAATGAAAAACTGTTTTTT. The V gene is TRBV5-5, the J gene TRBJ1-4; D not resolved. Germline V CDR1 and CDR2: SGHKS, YYEKEE (reference sequence). The CDR3 totals 15 residues. V shed 5 bases and J shed 0 bases, with 11 bases lying between them. Combining the CDR3 with reference TRBV5-5 and TRBJ1-4 gives the whole variable domain DAGVTQSPTHLIKTRGQQVTLRCSPISGHKSVSWYQQVLGQGPQFIFQYYEKEERGRGNFPDRFSARQFPNYSSELNVNALLLGDSALYLCASSLQVSTNEKLFFGSGTQLSVL.

The chain links TRBV24-1 to TRBJ1-3; possible D gene TRBD1, 6 bases. CDR1 KGHDR and CDR2 SFDVKD come from the germline V gene. The V end lost 4 bases, the J end lost 2 bases, and 11 bases lay between the germline ends. CDR3 size: 15 residues. Here the CDR3 DNA reads TGTGCCACCAGTGACACCCGGACAGCTGGAAACACCATATATTTT. This codes for CATSDTRTAGNTIYF.

This clonotype has a handful of counts. V and J are TRBV12-3 or TRBV12-4 and TRBJ2-1; 10 bases match TRBD2. The V segment lost 10 bases and the J segment 8 bases; nucleotides outside the gene matches: 11. The CDR3 spans 14 residues. DNA of the CDR3: TGTGCCACCGCTTCACTAGCGGGAAGGTATGAGCAGTTCTTC. Its protein product is CATASLAGRYEQFF.

This clonotype was detected only a few times. The V and J genes are TRBV6-2 or TRBV6-3 and TRBJ2-4; D remains unclear. Per germline, CDR1 MNHEY and CDR2 SVGEGT. Trimming left V 5 bases short and J 0 bases short, with 20 bases between. The CDR3 has 18 amino acids. The CDR3 sequence: CASSNADREALAKNIQYF. In nucleotides, the CDR3 is TGTGCCAGCAGTAACGCGGACCGCGAGGCCCTAGCCAAAAACATTCAGTACTTC.

This chain uses TRBV3-1 with TRBJ2-1, with D possibly TRBD1 on 5 matching bases. Per the germline V gene, CDR1 is LGHDT and CDR2 is YNNKEL (reference sequence). Trimming shortened V by 0 bases and J by 3 bases, and 15 bases separated the two germline ends. The CDR3 has 17 residues. The CDR3, as DNA: TGTGCCAGCAGCCAAGATTCGAGGCAGGGAATCTACAATGAGCAGTTCTTC. As protein: CASSQDSRQGIYNEQFF.

This clonotype was counted between two and nine times. This chain connects TRBV7-9 to TRBJ1-2; 9 bases are a match to TRBD1. Germline-derived CDR1 and CDR2 are SEHNR and FQNEAQ (reference sequence). The CDR3 is 16 residues long. V trimming: 5 bases; J trimming: 7 bases; junction bases outside the gene matches: 14. DNA for the CDR3: TGTGCCAGCAGCCTGGGACAGGGACGACTCGTGCGTGGCTACACCTTC. This translates into CASSLGQGRLVRGYTF.

The CDR3: CATLQGALTTNEKLFF. CDR3 in DNA: TGTGCCACCTTACAGGGGGCTCTTACAACTAATGAAAAACTGTTTTTT. The V gene is TRBV7-9, the J gene TRBJ1-4; 9 nucleotides line up with TRBD1. CDR3 length: 16 residues. Germline V gene data show CDR1 as SEHNR and CDR2 as FQNEAQ (reference sequence). The V gene end was trimmed by 10 bases and the J gene end by 0 bases; junction bases not matched to a gene: 9.

This clonotype was counted once. The rearrangement links TRBV25-1 to TRBJ1-2; 10 bases are shared with TRBD1. The CDR3 runs to 16 residues. Trimming at V came to 5 bases and at J to 8 bases, leaving 14 bases not matched to a gene. Germline-derived CDR1 and CDR2 are MGHDK and SYGVNS. The CDR3 coding sequence is TGTGCCAGCAGTCAATTTCCGGGACAGGGGACTTGGGGCTACACCTTC. It specifies CASSQFPGQGTWGYTF.

This clonotype has more than one count but fewer than ten. The chain couples TRBV20-1 to TRBJ2-7; 11 positions agree with TRBD2. Germline CDR1 DFQATT, CDR2 SNEGSKA (reference sequence). The CDR3 contains 16 residues. V shed 1 base, J shed 5 bases, and the junction held 10 bases outside the gene matches. CDR3 residues: CSARGSTSGSLHEQYF. Written as DNA, the CDR3 is TGCAGTGCTAGAGGATCCACTAGCGGGAGCCTCCACGAGCAGTACTTC.

This clonotype appeared a few times. V usage is TRBV9 and J usage is TRBJ2-1; perhaps D is TRBD1 or TRBD2 (5 bases each). Trimming removed 4 bases from V and 0 bases from J, with 20 bases in between. Germline loops: CDR1 SGDLS, CDR2 YYNGEE. The CDR3 is made up of 18 amino acids. CDR3 amino acids: CASSPVWEGDLSYNEQFF. CDR3 coding DNA: TGTGCCAGCAGCCCGGTTTGGGAAGGGGACCTCTCCTACAATGAGCAGTTCTTC.

V gene TRBV4-3 combines with J gene TRBJ1-1; no reliable D call. CDR3 length: 15 residues. Trimming pared 4 bases from V and 3 bases from J, leaving 15 bases between. Germline V gene lookup returns CDR1 LGHNA and CDR2 YSLEER. The CDR3, as DNA: TGCGCCAGCAGCCGTGGACTCTTTGGGGACACTGAAGCTTTCTTT. Translation: CASSRGLFGDTEAFF.

V is TRBV19 and J is TRBJ2-1; possibly TRBD2 for D (6 bases). V lost 3 bases to trimming and J lost 5 bases, with 26 bases between them. Germline values: CDR1 LNHDA, CDR2 SQIVND (reference sequence). CDR3 length: 19 amino acids. The CDR3 region has the DNA TGTGCCAGTAGTATCGACACGAATCCTCTTATGAGGAGGGACAATGAGCAGTTCTTC. Its protein product is CASSIDTNPLMRRDNEQFF. Looking up the rest from reference TRBV19 and TRBJ2-1 gives the full variable domain: DGGITQSPKYLFRKEGQNVTLSCEQNLNHDAMYWYRQDPGQGLRLIYYSQIVNDFQKGDIAEGYSVSREKKESFPLTVTSAQKNPTAFYLCASSIDTNPLMRRDNEQFFGPGTRLTVL.